This T cell receptor (beta chain) emerged from a study of neoadjuvant anti-PD-1 for oral cavity cancer. A remark on this clone: The antigen remains undetermined.

Study results and limitations: Higher pretreatment Treg/Th17 ratios tracked higher pretreatment blood clonality.

Per the germline V gene, CDR1 is SNHLY and CDR2 is FYNNEI. The CDR3 extends over 14 amino acids. The ends were cut back, 7 bases at V and 3 bases at J, with 15 bases in the middle. PBMC libraries mostly used about 490 ng of input genomic DNA, with six replicates per sample. The table came from immunoSEQ multiplex PCR; TCRdb's copy has only in-frame clones and leaves some out. Of some 14,000 clones listed, about 64% were seen once; the top ten hold around 2.4%. The clonotype comes from a person aged 40-85 years with oral cavity squamous cell carcinoma. The chain recombines TRBV2 with TRBJ1-2, with a tentative D call TRBD1 (5 bases). Material: PBMCs, obtained before nivolumab (anti-PD-1) treatment. The CDR3 DNA reads as TGTGCCAGCAAAGACAACAGGCAAGACTATGGCTACACCTTC. Protein: CASKDNRQDYGYTF. Complete variable domain (other parts from reference TRBV2 and TRBJ1-2): EPEVTQTPSHQVTQMGQEVILRCVPISNHLYFYWYRQILGQKVEFLVSFYNNEISEKSEIFDDQFSVERPDGSNFTLKIRSTKLEDSAMYFCASKDNRQDYGYTFGSGTRLTVV.